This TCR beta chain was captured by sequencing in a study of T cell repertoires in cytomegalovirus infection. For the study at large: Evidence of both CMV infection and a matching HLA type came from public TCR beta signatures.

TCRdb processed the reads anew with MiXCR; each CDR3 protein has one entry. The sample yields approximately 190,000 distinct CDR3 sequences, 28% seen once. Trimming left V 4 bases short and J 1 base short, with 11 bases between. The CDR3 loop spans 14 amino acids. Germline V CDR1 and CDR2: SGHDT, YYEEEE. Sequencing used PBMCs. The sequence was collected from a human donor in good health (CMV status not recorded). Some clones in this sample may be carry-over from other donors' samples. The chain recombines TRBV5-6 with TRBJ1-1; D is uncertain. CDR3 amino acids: CASSREVGNTEAFF. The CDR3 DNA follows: TGTGCCAGCAGCCGGGAGGTGGGGAACACTGAAGCTTTCTTT.